Below are 15 T cell receptor beta chains sequenced from a single sample in a study of cytomegalovirus exposure and HLA in healthy donors. PCR primers comprised 60 Vbeta and 13 Jbeta primers. Sequencing was performed with immunoSEQ multiplex PCR; in TCRdb, only in-frame clones are kept and a portion is missing. The sample holds under 150,000 clones, 80% to 90% seen once. The sample taken for sequencing was PBMCs. These TCRs come from a woman aged 40 to 50 in good health and CMV-seropositive.

V usage is TRBV10-3 and J usage is TRBJ2-1; 12 bases agree with TRBD2. J gave up 10 bases and V 3 bases, and 10 bases lay outside the gene matches. This CDR3 is 16 amino acids long. Germline V gives CDR1 ENHRY, CDR2 SYGVKD. The CDR3 bases are TGTGCCATCAGTGAAAGAGGGACTAGCGGGCAGGACGAGCAGTTCTTC. Protein sequence: CAISERGTSGQDEQFF.

The chain carries TRBV7-3 and TRBJ2-7; 12 nucleotides align to TRBD2. Germline V gene lookup returns CDR1 SGHTA and CDR2 FQGTGA. The V and J ends lost 5 bases and 0 bases, in that order; junction bases with no gene match: 5. The CDR3 is made up of 16 amino acids. CDR3 in amino acids: CASSLTSGGSSYEQYF. The DNA for the CDR3 is TGTGCCAGCAGCCTCACTAGCGGGGGGAGCTCCTACGAGCAGTACTTC.

The rearrangement joins TRBV6-5 to TRBJ1-3; no clear D. The length of the CDR3 is 13 residues. CDR1 MNHEY and CDR2 SVGAGI come from the germline V gene. V lost 5 bases and J 4 bases, leaving 9 bases between the germline ends. CDR3 amino acids: CASSDGGGNTIYF. CDR3 nucleotide sequence: TGTGCCAGCAGTGACGGCGGGGGAAACACCATATATTTT.

DNA of the CDR3: TGCGCCAGCAGCCCCCAGGGGGCGGGCTACGAGCAGTACTTC. This encodes CASSPQGAGYEQYF. This rearrangement joins TRBV5-1 to TRBJ2-7, with 8 bases identical to TRBD1. Germline V gene data show CDR1 as SGHRS and CDR2 as YFSETQ. The CDR3 covers 14 residues. Trimming took 4 bases from V and 3 from J; bases not matched to a gene: 6.

This sequence joins TRBV28 and TRBJ2-7; 10 bases are a match to TRBD2. The CDR3 runs 15 residues. Germline CDR1 MDHEN, CDR2 SYDVKM. V lost 4 bases and J lost 3; bases outside the gene matches: 6. CDR3 nucleotides: TGTGCCAGCAGTTCTACGGGACTAGCGAGCTACGAGCAGTACTTC. Translation: CASSSTGLASYEQYF.

In this sample, this clone turned up a few times. The genes are TRBV28 and TRBJ1-5, with D possibly being TRBD1 (5 bases). V lost 2 bases, J lost 2 bases, and 7 bases lay in between. CDR1 is MDHEN and CDR2 is SYDVKM in the germline V gene. This CDR3 has 14 amino acids. CDR3 nucleotides: TGTGCCAGCAGTTTACCACAGGGCAATCAGCCCCAGCATTTT. Translation: CASSLPQGNQPQHF.

The rearrangement uses TRBV7-3 and TRBJ2-3; 10 bases line up with TRBD2. V was clipped by 5 bases and J by 5 bases; unmatched bases: 10. CDR1 is SGHTA, CDR2 FQGTGA, per germline. The CDR3 contains 16 residues. CDR3 nucleotide sequence: TGTGCCAGCAGCCCCGCGGCTAGCGGGAGAGGAGATACGCAGTATTTT. Translated: CASSPAASGRGDTQYF.

V gene TRBV5-8 combines with J gene TRBJ2-7, with no clear D. Trimming removed 5 bases from V and 0 bases from J, with 6 bases in between. Per germline, CDR1 SGHTS and CDR2 YDEGEE. This CDR3 comprises 12 residues. The chain's CDR3 is CASSYNSYEQYF. The CDR3 DNA is TGTGCCAGCAGTTATAACTCCTACGAGCAGTACTTC.

The chain links TRBV9 to TRBJ2-3; D might be TRBD2 (5 bases). V was cut by 4 bases and J by 0 bases, with 12 bases left in between. CDR3 size: 15 residues. Germline CDR1 SGDLS, CDR2 YYNGEE. In DNA, the CDR3 is TGTGCCAGCAGCCCTTCGGGGTTGAGCACAGATACGCAGTATTTT. Translating it yields CASSPSGLSTDTQYF.

This clone was counted between two and nine times. The chain is built from TRBV2 and TRBJ2-5; D gene uncertain. V shed 7 bases and J shed 3 bases, with 3 bases lying between them. CDR1 is SNHLY and CDR2 is FYNNEI in the germline V gene. This CDR3 is 10 amino acids long. The CDR3 region is CASTKETQYF. The CDR3 DNA follows: TGTGCCAGCACAAAAGAGACCCAGTACTTC. The full variable domain, its missing parts supplied by reference TRBV2 and TRBJ2-5, is EPEVTQTPSHQVTQMGQEVILRCVPISNHLYFYWYRQILGQKVEFLVSFYNNEISEKSEIFDDQFSVERPDGSNFTLKIRSTKLEDSAMYFCASTKETQYFGPGTRLLVL.

The V call is TRBV5-1, the J call TRBJ1-4; D is unresolved. V lost 0 bases and J lost 6, with 12 bases in between. Germline CDR1 is SGHRS and CDR2 is YFSETQ. The CDR3 is 15 residues long. This CDR3 is CASSLAPRGDEKLFF. The CDR3 DNA reads TGCGCCAGCAGCTTGGCCCCCCGGGGTGATGAAAAACTGTTTTTT.

This sequence joins TRBV14 and TRBJ1-2; 7 bases are shared with TRBD1. V dropped 2 bases and J dropped 2; count of bases not matched to a gene: 11. This CDR3 contains 17 residues. In germline, CDR1 is SGHDN, CDR2 FVKESK. CDR3 sequence reads: CASSQPEQGRGNYGYTF. For the CDR3, the DNA is TGTGCCAGCAGCCAACCAGAACAGGGGAGAGGCAACTATGGCTACACCTTC. Supplemented by reference TRBV14 and TRBJ1-2, the full variable domain reads EAGVTQFPSHSVIEKGQTVTLRCDPISGHDNLYWYRRVMGKEIKFLLHFVKESKQDESGMPNNRFLAERTGGTYSTLKVQPAELEDSGVYFCASSQPEQGRGNYGYTFGSGTRLTVV.

This clone was recorded a few times. The chain recombines TRBV10-3 with TRBJ2-7, with 7 bases fitting TRBD2. With V trimmed by 10 bases and J by 0 bases, 3 bases remained unmatched. CDR1 and CDR2 (germline): ENHRY, SYGVKD. This CDR3 has 12 residues. CDR3 loop: CATGLSSYEQYF. CDR3 nucleotides: TGTGCCACGGGACTATCCTCCTACGAGCAGTACTTC.

V is TRBV2 and J is TRBJ1-1, with D uncertain. The ends were cut back, 1 base at V and 5 bases at J, with 14 bases in the middle. This CDR3 comprises 15 residues. Germline V gives CDR1 SNHLY, CDR2 FYNNEI. CDR3 amino acids: CASSEDEGRVTEAFF. CDR3 coding DNA: TGTGCCAGCAGTGAAGACGAGGGAAGGGTGACTGAAGCTTTCTTT.

The chain has TRBV5-1 and TRBJ2-1; 15 bases agree with TRBD2. CDR1 is SGHRS and CDR2 is YFSETQ in the germline V gene. J lost 7 bases, V lost 5 bases, and 1 base had no gene match. This CDR3 is built from 14 residues. DNA for the CDR3: TGCGCCAGCAGGGGACTAGCGGGAGGAAATGAGCAGTTCTTC. Translation: CASRGLAGGNEQFF.